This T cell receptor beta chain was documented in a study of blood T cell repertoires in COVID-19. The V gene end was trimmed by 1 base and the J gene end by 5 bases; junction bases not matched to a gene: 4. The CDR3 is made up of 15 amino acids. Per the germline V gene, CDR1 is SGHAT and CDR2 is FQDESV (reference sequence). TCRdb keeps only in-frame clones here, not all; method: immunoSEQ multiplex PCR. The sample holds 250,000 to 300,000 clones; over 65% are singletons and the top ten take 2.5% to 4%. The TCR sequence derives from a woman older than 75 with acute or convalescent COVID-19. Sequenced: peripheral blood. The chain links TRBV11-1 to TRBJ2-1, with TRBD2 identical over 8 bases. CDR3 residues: CASSLGGLGNNEQFF. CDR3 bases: TGTGCCAGCAGCTTAGGGGGACTAGGAAACAATGAGCAGTTCTTC.